The entry that follows covers one TCR beta chain sequence. The data derive from a study of blood T cells in healthy people across ages. Per the germline V gene, CDR1 is MNHEY and CDR2 is SVGAGI. The CDR3 length is 15 residues. Trimming pared 4 bases from V and 3 bases from J, leaving 15 bases between. The second PCR ran roughly 6 to 11 cycles with a sample-barcoded 5' primer and J-beta primers. Individual samples furnished no less than 3 million CDR3-containing paired-end reads apiece. TCRdb re-analysed the 5' RACE reads in MiXCR, keeping a single row per CDR3 protein. The sample carries over 1,300,000 distinct CDR3 sequences, approximately 59% recorded once.

The clonotype originates from a man in his late teens or twenties in good health. The chain links TRBV6-5 to TRBJ1-2; a weak D match, TRBD1 (5 bases). The sequencing input was blood. This CDR3 is CASSSLPGSYYGYTF. For the CDR3, the DNA is TGTGCCAGCAGTTCCCTGCCAGGGTCTTACTATGGCTACACCTTC.